These T cell receptor beta chains were read from a single sample in a study of Graves' ophthalmopathy and Graves' hyperthyroidism. TCRdb fed the multiplex PCR reads into MiXCR, producing one record per CDR3 protein. The data hold under 800,000 distinct CDR3 sequences, with about 24% observed a single time. Sequencing used peripheral blood. The receptors originated from a woman in her late teens or twenties with stable Graves' hyperthyroidism. Some clones in this sample may be carry-over from other donors' samples. Both conserved end residues are part of each CDR3. D genes are given only for firm matches. The listing skips clone size in some rows; elsewhere it reads once, few, many or a size class.

clone size: -
V gene: TRBV6-4
D gene: -
J gene: TRBJ2-7
CDR3 protein: CASSDRIVGLSYEQYF
CDR3 DNA: TGTGCCAGCAGCGACCGAATTGTGGGCCTCTCCTACGAGCAGTACTTC

clone size: many
V gene: TRBV20-1
D gene: TRBD2
J gene: TRBJ2-7
CDR3 protein: CSASLSGVYEQYF
CDR3 DNA: TGCAGTGCGAGCCTTAGCGGGGTCTACGAGCAGTACTTC

clone size: -
V gene: TRBV19
D gene: -
J gene: TRBJ1-2
CDR3 protein: CASTPALRAGYGYTF
CDR3 DNA: TGTGCCAGTACCCCCGCCTTGAGGGCCGGCTATGGCTACACCTTC

clone size: many
V gene: TRBV7-2
D gene: -
J gene: TRBJ1-1
CDR3 protein: CASSLDTNEAFF
CDR3 DNA: TGTGCCAGCAGCTTAGATACTAACGAAGCTTTCTTT

clone size: many
V gene: TRBV28
D gene: -
J gene: TRBJ1-2
CDR3 protein: CASSGRWGDYGYTF
CDR3 DNA: TGTGCCAGCAGTGGTCGCTGGGGAGACTATGGCTACACCTTC

clone size: many
V gene: TRBV25-1
D gene: -
J gene: TRBJ1-2
CDR3 protein: CASSGGWRGADYGYTF
CDR3 DNA: TGTGCCAGCAGTGGGGGTTGGCGGGGAGCAGACTATGGCTACACCTTC

clone size: few
V gene: TRBV6-5
D gene: TRBD1
J gene: TRBJ2-7
CDR3 protein: CASSRAPGQASYEQYF
CDR3 DNA: TGTGCCAGCAGCCGCGCGCCGGGACAGGCATCCTACGAGCAGTACTTC

clone size: few
V gene: TRBV20-1
D gene: -
J gene: TRBJ2-2
CDR3 protein: CSAAGLKNTGELFF
CDR3 DNA: TGCAGTGCTGCCGGACTGAAAAACACCGGGGAGCTGTTTTTT

clone size: many
V gene: TRBV12-3/TRBV12-4
D gene: -
J gene: TRBJ1-5
CDR3 protein: CASSLLEGLNQPQHF
CDR3 DNA: TGTGCCAGCAGTCTCCTAGAAGGGCTCAATCAGCCCCAGCATTTT

clone size: -
V gene: TRBV2
D gene: TRBD1
J gene: TRBJ2-7
CDR3 protein: CASSEFAGGGLGQYF
CDR3 DNA: TGTGCCAGCAGTGAATTCGCAGGGGGCGGATTGGGGCAGTACTTC

clone size: -
V gene: TRBV9
D gene: TRBD2
J gene: TRBJ2-5
CDR3 protein: CASSEWGGEETQYF
CDR3 DNA: TGTGCCAGCAGCGAGTGGGGGGGGGAAGAGACCCAGTACTTC

clone size: many
V gene: TRBV20-1
D gene: -
J gene: TRBJ1-2
CDR3 protein: CSARGGAGSGYGYTF
CDR3 DNA: TGCAGTGCTAGAGGTGGGGCAGGGTCGGGCTATGGCTACACCTTC

clone size: many
V gene: TRBV29-1
D gene: TRBD2
J gene: TRBJ2-5
CDR3 protein: CSVEDRGEGTQYF
CDR3 DNA: TGCAGCGTTGAAGATCGAGGGGAGGGTACCCAGTACTTC

clone size: many
V gene: TRBV7-2
D gene: -
J gene: TRBJ2-7
CDR3 protein: CASSFLTGDPTYEQYF
CDR3 DNA: TGTGCCAGCAGCTTCCTTACAGGCGATCCTACGTACGAGCAGTACTTC

clone size: -
V gene: TRBV7-3
D gene: -
J gene: TRBJ2-3
CDR3 protein: CASSLTISPDTQYF
CDR3 DNA: TGTGCCAGCAGCTTAACTATATCGCCAGATACGCAGTATTTT

clone size: many
V gene: TRBV4-2
D gene: -
J gene: TRBJ1-2
CDR3 protein: CASSQVGGNYGYTF
CDR3 DNA: TGTGCCAGCAGCCAAGTTGGCGGTAACTATGGCTACACCTTC

clone size: many
V gene: TRBV28
D gene: -
J gene: TRBJ1-5
CDR3 protein: CASSFSDRIGQPQHF
CDR3 DNA: TGTGCCAGCAGTTTCTCCGACAGGATCGGCCAGCCCCAGCATTTT

clone size: many
V gene: TRBV11-2
D gene: -
J gene: TRBJ2-7
CDR3 protein: CASSPQGGGASYEQYF
CDR3 DNA: TGTGCCAGCAGCCCCCAAGGGGGGGGAGCCTCCTACGAGCAGTACTTC

clone size: many
V gene: TRBV6-5
D gene: -
J gene: TRBJ2-7
CDR3 protein: CASSLRDGGGYEQYF
CDR3 DNA: TGTGCCAGCAGCCTCCGGGACGGAGGAGGGTACGAGCAGTACTTC

clone size: many
V gene: TRBV28
D gene: -
J gene: TRBJ2-4
CDR3 protein: CASSHFERAGNIKYF
CDR3 DNA: TGTGCCAGCAGTCATTTTGAGAGGGCTGGAAACATTAAGTACTTC

clone size: many
V gene: TRBV7-9
D gene: -
J gene: TRBJ2-7
CDR3 protein: CASSSGTEASGQYF
CDR3 DNA: TGTGCCAGCAGCTCCGGGACGGAGGCCTCAGGGCAGTACTTC

clone size: many
V gene: TRBV6-1
D gene: -
J gene: TRBJ1-6
CDR3 protein: CASRKDRTDYNSPLHF
CDR3 DNA: TGTGCCAGCAGAAAAGACCGGACGGACTATAATTCACCCCTCCACTTT

clone size: many
V gene: TRBV5-6
D gene: -
J gene: TRBJ1-5
CDR3 protein: CASIKSGGGNQPQHF
CDR3 DNA: TGTGCCAGCATCAAATCTGGTGGTGGCAATCAGCCCCAGCATTTT

clone size: many
V gene: TRBV11-2
D gene: -
J gene: TRBJ2-7
CDR3 protein: CASSLDPGAYEQYF
CDR3 DNA: TGTGCCAGCAGCTTAGACCCGGGGGCCTACGAGCAGTACTTC

clone size: -
V gene: TRBV18
D gene: -
J gene: TRBJ1-1
CDR3 protein: CASSPSGARENTEAFF
CDR3 DNA: TGTGCCAGCTCACCCTCGGGAGCCAGGGAGAACACTGAAGCTTTCTTT

clone size: few
V gene: TRBV12-3/TRBV12-4
D gene: -
J gene: TRBJ1-2
CDR3 protein: CASSDPRAGHGYTF
CDR3 DNA: TGTGCCAGCAGTGACCCGAGGGCAGGGCATGGCTACACCTTC

clone size: many
V gene: TRBV11-2
D gene: -
J gene: TRBJ1-6
CDR3 protein: CASLRTSNSPLHF
CDR3 DNA: TGTGCCAGCTTACGGACTTCTAATTCACCCCTCCACTTT

clone size: -
V gene: TRBV2
D gene: -
J gene: TRBJ2-7
CDR3 protein: CASSGQSEEQYF
CDR3 DNA: TGTGCCAGCAGTGGACAGTCGGAAGAGCAGTACTTC

clone size: many
V gene: TRBV2
D gene: TRBD1
J gene: TRBJ1-3
CDR3 protein: CASGQEMSGNTIYF
CDR3 DNA: TGTGCCAGCGGACAGGAGATGTCCGGAAACACCATATATTTT

clone size: many
V gene: TRBV15
D gene: -
J gene: TRBJ2-7
CDR3 protein: CATSREPTEYEQYF
CDR3 DNA: TGTGCCACCAGCAGAGAGCCGACGGAGTACGAGCAGTACTTC

clone size: many
V gene: TRBV7-9
D gene: -
J gene: TRBJ1-2
CDR3 protein: CASSLGRTASYGYTF
CDR3 DNA: TGTGCCAGCAGCTTAGGCCGGACAGCTTCCTATGGCTACACCTTC

clone size: -
V gene: TRBV27
D gene: -
J gene: TRBJ2-2
CDR3 protein: CATGYRDPGELFF
CDR3 DNA: TGTGCCACTGGATACAGGGACCCCGGGGAGCTGTTTTTT

clone size: few
V gene: TRBV5-1
D gene: -
J gene: TRBJ2-5
CDR3 protein: CASSLIVGETQYF
CDR3 DNA: TGCGCCAGCAGCTTAATAGTCGGGGAGACCCAGTACTTC

clone size: many
V gene: TRBV12-3/TRBV12-4
D gene: TRBD2
J gene: TRBJ2-7
CDR3 protein: CASSFRASGVYEQYF
CDR3 DNA: TGTGCCAGCAGTTTTCGGGCTAGCGGGGTCTACGAGCAGTACTTC